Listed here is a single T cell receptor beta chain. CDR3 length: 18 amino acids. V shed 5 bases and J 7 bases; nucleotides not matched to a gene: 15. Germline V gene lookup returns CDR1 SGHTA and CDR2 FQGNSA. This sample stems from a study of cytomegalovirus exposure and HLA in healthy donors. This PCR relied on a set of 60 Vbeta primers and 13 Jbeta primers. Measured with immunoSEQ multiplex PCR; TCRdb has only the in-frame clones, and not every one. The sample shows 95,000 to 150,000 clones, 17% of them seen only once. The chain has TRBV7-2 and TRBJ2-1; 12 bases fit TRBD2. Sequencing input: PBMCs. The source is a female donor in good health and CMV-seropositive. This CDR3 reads CASSPPGASGGAGNEQFF. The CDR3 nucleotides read TGTGCCAGCAGCCCCCCCGGGGCTAGCGGGGGGGCTGGGAATGAGCAGTTCTTC.